Presented here are 28 T cell receptor beta chains from one specimen sequenced in a study of cytomegalovirus exposure and HLA in healthy donors (dated by TCRdb to about 2017). The library came from the immunoSEQ multiplex PCR assay. A mixture of 60 forward primers for TCR Vbeta segments and 13 reverse primers for TCR Jbeta segments was used in the multiplex PCR. TCRdb re-hosts the immuneACCESS table, in-frame sequences only. Its copies lack some clones; in the studies checked, an unresolved V gene accounts for under half of them, and the cause for the rest is not known. The sample yields 250,000 to 350,000 clones; about four fifths were counted once. The ten largest account for roughly 0.31% of the sample. Input material: PBMCs. These receptor sequences come from a girl aged 2 to 10 in good health and CMV-seronegative.

V usage is TRBV19 and J usage is TRBJ2-5; 9 bases fit TRBD2. CDR1 is LNHDA and CDR2 is SQIVND in the germline V gene (reference sequence). The CDR3 runs to 15 residues. V shed 3 bases and J 2 bases; nucleotides not matched to a gene: 4. DNA for the CDR3: TGTGCCAGTAGTATTACTAGCGGGCCGCAAGAGACCCAGTACTTC. Translating gives CASSITSGPQETQYF.

The chain recombines TRBV7-2 with TRBJ2-1, with TRBD2 matching over 9 bases. The V and J ends lost 1 base and 7 bases, in that order; junction bases with no gene match: 2. Germline lookup yields CDR1 SGHTA and CDR2 FQGNSA. The CDR3 loop spans 14 amino acids. The CDR3 spells CASSLVAGGNEQFF. As DNA, the CDR3 is TGTGCCAGCAGCTTAGTGGCGGGAGGGAATGAGCAGTTCTTC.

The V and J genes are TRBV11-2 and TRBJ1-1; TRBD1 is a possible D gene (6 bases). The CDR3 covers 15 residues. Germline V lookup: CDR1 SGHAT, CDR2 FQNNGV. The ends were cut back, 1 base at V and 4 bases at J, with 13 bases in the middle. In nucleotides, the CDR3 is TGTGCCAGCAGCTTAGTCAGGGGTGGTATCACTGAAGCTTTCTTT. This codes for CASSLVRGGITEAFF.

The rearrangement joins TRBV28 to TRBJ2-3; 14 nucleotides align to TRBD2. V trimming: 4 bases; J trimming: 3 bases; junction bases outside the gene matches: 15. Germline V gene data show CDR1 as MDHEN and CDR2 as SYDVKM. This CDR3 has 20 amino acids. As DNA, the CDR3 is TGTGCCAGCAGTTACGACGACCCGGGACTAGCGGGAGAAGTAACAGATACGCAGTATTTT. Translation gives CASSYDDPGLAGEVTDTQYF.

CDR3 amino acids: CASRLTRGLSTDTQYF. The CDR3 nucleotides read TGTGCCAGCAGGCTTACTAGGGGACTAAGCACAGATACGCAGTATTTT. The chain links TRBV11-2 to TRBJ2-3; 7 bases agree with TRBD2. The CDR3 covers 16 residues. The germline V gene has CDR1 SGHAT and CDR2 FQNNGV. J gave up 0 bases and V 6 bases, and 9 bases lay outside the gene matches.

The rearrangement uses TRBV18 and TRBJ2-2; D perhaps matches TRBD2 (6 bases). This CDR3 has 15 residues. Germline V gives CDR1 KGHSH, CDR2 LQKENI. With 3 bases removed from V and 5 bases from J, the gap between germline ends came to 13 bases. The CDR3 DNA reads TGTGCCAGCTCACCGGGGGACTTCGGGACCGGGGAGCTGTTTTTT. Translating it yields CASSPGDFGTGELFF.

V and J are TRBV28 and TRBJ2-1, with TRBD1 identical over 10 bases. The CDR3 contains 16 residues. CDR1 MDHEN and CDR2 SYDVKM come from the germline V gene. Trimming removed 3 bases from V and 7 bases from J; junction bases left unmatched: 9. This CDR3 reads CASSFLPGQGSNEQFF. The CDR3 DNA is TGTGCCAGCAGTTTCCTACCGGGACAGGGGTCTAATGAGCAGTTCTTC.

The chain has TRBV4-1 and TRBJ2-1, with D possibly matching TRBD1 (5 bases). This CDR3 is built from 15 residues. The ends were cut back, 0 bases at V and 8 bases at J, with 14 bases in the middle. The germline V gene encodes CDR1 MGHRA and CDR2 YSYEKL. The CDR3 nucleotides read TGCGCCAGCAGCCAAGAGAGGCAGGGTCGGCATGAGCAGTTCTTC. Encoded protein: CASSQERQGRHEQFF.

J is TRBJ2-2 and V is TRBV5-4; 8 bases agree with TRBD2. Germline trimming cut 2 bases from V and 5 bases from J; bases unmatched to any gene: 11. CDR3 size: 17 residues. Germline V gives CDR1 SGHNT, CDR2 YYREEE (reference sequence). CDR3 loop: CASSFAYRGGPTGELFF. CDR3 coding DNA: TGTGCCAGCAGCTTCGCGTATCGGGGGGGCCCGACCGGGGAGCTGTTTTTT.

The chain couples TRBV5-4 to TRBJ2-7; 7 bases fit TRBD2. V was pared by 4 bases and J by 4 bases, with 8 bases of the junction left unmatched. This CDR3 spans 14 amino acids. Germline V gene sequence: CDR1 SGHNT, CDR2 YYREEE (reference sequence). As DNA, the CDR3 is TGTGCCAGCAGCCCGGCGGGGGTGGGATACGAGCAGTACTTC. This encodes CASSPAGVGYEQYF.

The chain couples TRBV5-1 to TRBJ2-1; D gene unclear. V lost 3 bases and J 8 bases, leaving 18 bases between the germline ends. Germline-derived CDR1 and CDR2 are SGHRS and YFSETQ. This CDR3 has 15 amino acids. DNA for the CDR3: TGCGCCAGCAGCTCCCTGTGGTTCCACTCCGATGAGCAGTTCTTC. Encoded protein: CASSSLWFHSDEQFF.

The chain recombines TRBV6-5 with TRBJ1-2; possibly TRBD1 for D (5 bases). The CDR3 sequence is 13 residues long. CDR1 is MNHEY, CDR2 SVGAGI, per germline. The V end was cut by 5 bases, the J end by 6 bases, with 13 bases between. The CDR3, as DNA: TGTGCCAGCAGTGGGGACGGGAGAAATGGCTACACCTTC. This sequence encodes CASSGDGRNGYTF.

This clone was seen once. The J gene is TRBJ2-2, the V gene TRBV11-1; D is ambiguous. The CDR3 is 15 residues long. The V end was cut by 5 bases, the J end by 2 bases, with 12 bases between. Germline CDR1 reads SGHAT; CDR2 reads FQDESV (reference sequence). CDR3 protein: CASSGTRFNTGELFF. CDR3 nucleotides: TGTGCCAGCAGCGGTACAAGATTTAACACCGGGGAGCTGTTTTTT. Drawing the rest from reference TRBV11-1 and TRBJ2-2, the complete variable domain is EAEVAQSPRYKITEKSQAVAFWCDPISGHATLYWYRQILGQGPELLVQFQDESVVDDSQLPKDRFSAERLKGVDSTLKIQPAELGDSAMYLCASSGTRFNTGELFFGEGSRLTVL.

This rearrangement joins TRBV29-1 to TRBJ2-7; TRBD1 aligns across 9 bases. The CDR3 runs to 15 residues. The germline CDR1 and CDR2 sequences are SQVTM and ANQGSEA. V lost 1 base, J lost 3 bases, and 7 bases stayed unmatched. CDR3: CSVEAPKGQGYEQYF. Here the CDR3 DNA reads TGCAGCGTTGAAGCTCCAAAGGGACAGGGCTACGAGCAGTACTTC.

This chain links TRBV5-6 with TRBJ1-2; TRBD1 matches 7 bases. The CDR3 is made up of 14 amino acids. Germline CDR1 SGHDT, CDR2 YYEEEE. The trim removed 2 bases at V and 3 bases at J, leaving 4 bases unmatched. This chain's CDR3 is CASSFGTGDYGYTF. In nucleotides, the CDR3 is TGTGCCAGCAGCTTCGGCACAGGGGACTATGGCTACACCTTC.

V is TRBV7-7 and J is TRBJ2-5; 7 bases fit TRBD2. Trimming at V came to 1 base and at J to 5 bases, leaving 4 bases not matched to a gene. CDR1 is SSHAT and CDR2 is FNYEAQ in the germline V gene (reference sequence). The CDR3 consists of 14 residues. CDR3 coding DNA: TGTGCCAGCAGCTTAGGGGGGGGAGGCGAGACCCAGTACTTC. Its translation: CASSLGGGGETQYF.

V usage is TRBV10-3 and J usage is TRBJ1-6, with D possibly TRBD1 on 5 matching bases. The CDR3 has 13 amino acids. Germline V lookup: CDR1 ENHRY, CDR2 SYGVKD. Trimming took 6 bases from V and 5 from J, leaving 8 bases between them. The CDR3 loop is CAIRRQNNSPLHF. In DNA form, the CDR3 reads TGTGCCATCAGAAGACAGAATAATTCACCCCTCCACTTT.

V gene TRBV5-1 combines with J gene TRBJ1-4; 8 nucleotides line up with TRBD1. Trimming cost V 0 bases and J 7 bases; bases outside gene matches: 2. This CDR3 has 14 amino acids. The germline V gene has CDR1 SGHRS and CDR2 YFSETQ. The CDR3 reads CASSLDRGIEKLFF. CDR3 nucleotide sequence: TGCGCCAGCAGCTTGGACAGGGGGATTGAAAAACTGTTTTTT.

The CDR3 DNA reads as TGCGCCAGCTGGGGACTAGCGGGAGGGAAGACCCAGTACTTC. It translates to CASWGLAGGKTQYF. V gene TRBV10-1 combines with J gene TRBJ2-5; TRBD2 agrees at 16 bases. The CDR3 extends over 14 amino acids. With 8 bases clipped from V and 6 bases from J, the junction kept 3 bases outside the gene matches. From germline, CDR1 is WNHNN and CDR2 SYGVQD (reference sequence).

The V gene is TRBV27, the J gene TRBJ2-3; 10 bases line up with TRBD1. V was pared by 6 bases and J by 4 bases, with 13 bases of the junction left unmatched. The CDR3 spans 17 residues. Germline CDR1 reads MNHEY; CDR2 reads SMNVEV (reference sequence). CDR3 sequence reads: CASRRRGQGVIPDTQYF. CDR3 DNA sequence: TGTGCCAGCAGACGGCGTGGACAGGGGGTTATCCCAGATACGCAGTATTTT.

This clone was observed once. This chain joins TRBV30 and TRBJ2-7; a possible D gene is TRBD2 (5 bases). Trimming took 0 bases from V and 4 from J, leaving 13 bases between them. Germline lookup yields CDR1 GTSNPN and CDR2 SVGIG (reference sequence). CDR3 length: 14 amino acids. CDR3 sequence (DNA): TGTGCCTGGAGTGTAGGAACGGGAAGATACGAGCAGTACTTC. Protein: CAWSVGTGRYEQYF.

The chain couples TRBV11-2 to TRBJ2-5; perhaps TRBD1 as D (6 bases). The V gene lost 7 bases and the J gene lost 5 bases, with 17 bases spanning the gap. The CDR3 is 14 residues long. Germline loops: CDR1 SGHAT, CDR2 FQNNGV. The chain's CDR3 is CASTFPPRGETQYF. Written as DNA, the CDR3 is TGTGCCAGCACATTCCCCCCCAGGGGCGAGACCCAGTACTTC.

This rearrangement joins TRBV2 to TRBJ2-2, with D possibly TRBD1 on 6 matching bases. V was trimmed by 6 bases and J by 1 base, leaving 21 bases between them. CDR3 length equals 18 residues. Germline CDR1 reads SNHLY; CDR2 reads FYNNEI. As DNA, the CDR3 is TGTGCCAGCAGGCCATTCATTACAGGGACCAAGAACACCGGGGAGCTGTTTTTT. Translation gives CASRPFITGTKNTGELFF.

In this sample, this clone turned up once. The rearrangement joins TRBV2 to TRBJ2-5; D is uncertain. The J call may be faulty, since TRBJ2-7 better matches the DNA end. CDR1 is SNHLY and CDR2 is FYNNEI in the germline V gene. The CDR3 spans 14 residues. Here the CDR3 DNA reads TGTGCCAGCAGTGAAAACTGGAGCTCCTACGAGCAGTACTTC. Encoded protein: CASSENWSSYEQYF.

The chain employs TRBV2 and TRBJ1-5, with D perhaps matching TRBD1 (5 bases). Germline CDR1 is SNHLY and CDR2 is FYNNEI. V was shortened by 0 bases and J by 7 bases, with 13 bases between the two germline ends. This CDR3 has 15 residues. CDR3 loop: CASSEADRIWQPQHF. CDR3 nucleotides: TGTGCCAGCAGTGAAGCCGACAGAATTTGGCAGCCCCAGCATTTT.

The chain has TRBV6-5 and TRBJ1-2; D ambiguous. The germline V gene has CDR1 MNHEY and CDR2 SVGAGI. The ends were cut back, 4 bases at V and 8 bases at J, with 14 bases in the middle. The CDR3 consists of 13 residues. This CDR3 reads CASSSNGLSGYTF. CDR3 DNA sequence: TGTGCCAGCAGTTCCAACGGGTTGAGCGGCTACACCTTC.

The chain couples TRBV5-1 to TRBJ2-4; 8 bases map to TRBD2. V dropped 3 bases and J dropped 0; count of bases not matched to a gene: 5. Germline V lookup: CDR1 SGHRS, CDR2 YFSETQ. This CDR3 is 16 amino acids long. The CDR3 coding sequence is TGCGCCAGCAGCTCCCAGCGGGAGCCAGCCAAAAACATTCAGTACTTC. Residues: CASSSQREPAKNIQYF.

The gene calls are TRBV7-3 and TRBJ2-2; D is perhaps TRBD2 (5 bases). This CDR3 comprises 14 residues. Per the germline V gene, CDR1 is SGHTA and CDR2 is FQGTGA. The V end lost 2 bases, the J end lost 1 base, and 5 bases lay between the germline ends. CDR3 amino acids: CASSLEGNTGELFF. The CDR3 DNA follows: TGTGCCAGCAGCTTAGAGGGGAACACCGGGGAGCTGTTTTTT.